The rows below give T cell receptor beta chains drawn from one sample of a study of T cell changes during pregnancy in multiple sclerosis. Measured with immunoSEQ multiplex PCR; TCRdb has only the in-frame clones, and not every one. Among under 65,000 clones listed, 85% to 95% were seen once. The material sequenced was CD8+ T cells from peripheral blood mononuclear cells, taken in the third trimester of pregnancy. These receptors all come from a female donor with multiple sclerosis, enrolled in a pregnancy study. CDR3s include the opening cysteine and the closing phenylalanine or tryptophan. D genes are given only for firm matches. Not every row has a clone size; where given, it reads once, few, many or a size class.

J gene | clone size | V gene | D gene | CDR3 protein | CDR3 DNA
TRBJ2-3 | once | TRBV19 | - | CATSWGGTDTQYF | TGTGCCACCTCGTGGGGGGGCACAGATACGCAGTATTTT
TRBJ2-3 | once | TRBV9 | - | CASSTQMDTQYF | TGTGCCAGCAGCACACAGATGGATACGCAGTATTTT
TRBJ1-1 | - | TRBV7-2 | - | CASSFRGPNTEAFF | TGTGCCAGCAGCTTCAGGGGACCTAACACTGAAGCTTTCTTT
TRBJ2-7 | - | TRBV4-1 | - | CASSHHSGSSYEQYF | TGCGCCAGCAGCCACCACAGCGGTAGCTCCTACGAGCAGTACTTC
TRBJ2-5 | - | TRBV5-1 | TRBD2 | CASSLKGIAGETQYF | TGCGCCAGCAGCTTGAAGGGTATAGCGGGAGAGACCCAGTACTTC
TRBJ2-1 | - | TRBV2 | TRBD2 | CASRWTSGYNEQFF | TGTGCCAGCAGATGGACTAGCGGCTACAATGAGCAGTTCTTC
TRBJ2-7 | - | TRBV6-6 | - | CASRAGVGYGQYF | TGTGCCAGCAGGGCCGGGGTCGGCTACGGGCAGTACTTC
TRBJ2-7 | - | TRBV4-3 | - | CASSQAASAYEQYF | TGCGCCAGCAGCCAAGCCGCTAGCGCCTACGAGCAGTACTTC
TRBJ2-7 | once | TRBV5-4 | TRBD2 | CASSQGTSGTEQYF | TGTGCCAGCAGCCAGGGGACTAGCGGTACCGAGCAGTACTTC
TRBJ2-1 | - | TRBV19 | TRBD2 | CASSIGAGGPEQFF | TGTGCCAGTAGTATAGGAGCGGGAGGCCCTGAGCAGTTCTTC
TRBJ1-1 | - | TRBV15 | - | CATSSNRESAEAFF | TGTGCCACCAGCAGTAACAGGGAGAGCGCTGAAGCTTTCTTT
TRBJ2-5 | - | TRBV4-3 | - | CASSTAAYQETQYF | TGCGCCAGCAGTACGGCGGCCTACCAAGAGACCCAGTACTTC
TRBJ1-3 | - | TRBV9 | - | CASSVGAAGNTIYF | TGTGCCAGCAGCGTAGGGGCAGCCGGAAACACCATATATTTT
TRBJ2-1 | - | TRBV9 | - | CASSPTLAQADEQFF | TGTGCCAGCAGCCCAACTCTAGCGCAGGCGGATGAGCAGTTCTTC
TRBJ2-2 | - | TRBV11-3 | - | CASSFTGTGELFF | TGTGCCAGCAGCTTTACAGGGACCGGGGAGCTGTTTTTT
TRBJ2-1 | - | TRBV5-1 | - | CASSMKSGGSYNEQFF | TGCGCCAGCAGCATGAAGAGCGGAGGCTCCTACAATGAGCAGTTCTTC
TRBJ1-1 | - | TRBV28 | TRBD1 | CASSLFGQGPEAFF | TGTGCCAGCAGTTTATTTGGACAGGGACCTGAAGCTTTCTTT
TRBJ2-3 | once | TRBV9 | - | CASSRRSGFGTDTQYF | TGTGCCAGCAGCCGTAGGTCAGGATTTGGCACAGATACGCAGTATTTT
TRBJ2-1 | - | TRBV2 | TRBD1 | CASSEFLGQKFF | TGTGCCAGCAGTGAGTTCTTGGGACAGAAGTTCTTC
TRBJ2-5 | - | TRBV9 | TRBD2 | CASSPGLAGVETQYF | TGTGCCAGCAGCCCGGGACTAGCGGGAGTAGAGACCCAGTACTTC
TRBJ2-1 | - | TRBV19 | - | CASSTGINEQFF | TGTGCCAGTAGTACAGGGATAAATGAGCAGTTCTTC
TRBJ1-2 | once | TRBV28 | - | CASSLTGSGNYGYTF | TGTGCCAGCAGTTTAACGGGATCGGGTAACTATGGCTACACCTTC
TRBJ2-7 | - | TRBV11-2 | - | CASSPIQAGEQYF | TGTGCCAGCAGCCCTATCCAGGCGGGCGAGCAGTACTTC
TRBJ2-7 | - | TRBV5-1 | TRBD1 | CASSWRTGNEQYF | TGCGCCAGCAGCTGGCGGACAGGCAACGAGCAGTACTTC
TRBJ2-3 | - | TRBV7-6 | - | CASSFFTLAGTDTQYF | TGTGCCAGCAGCTTTTTTACGTTAGCAGGCACAGATACGCAGTATTTT
TRBJ1-2 | once | TRBV6-1 | TRBD1 | CASREPGGISYIF | TGTGCCAGCAGGGAACCAGGGGGAATTTCCTACATCTTC
TRBJ2-1 | - | TRBV9 | TRBD1 | CASSVGPGGVYNEQFF | TGTGCCAGCAGCGTAGGACCAGGGGGAGTTTACAATGAGCAGTTCTTC
TRBJ2-7 | - | TRBV7-2 | - | CASSWSGYEQYF | TGTGCCAGCAGCTGGAGTGGATACGAGCAGTACTTC
TRBJ2-5 | - | TRBV5-6 | - | CASSFRLVGQETQYF | TGTGCCAGCAGCTTCCGACTAGTGGGCCAAGAGACCCAGTACTTC
TRBJ2-7 | - | TRBV5-1 | - | CASSLIQAGEQYF | TGCGCCAGCAGCTTAATTCAGGCAGGCGAGCAGTACTTC
TRBJ1-1 | - | TRBV28 | - | CASSSRGGLTEAFF | TGTGCCAGCAGTTCCCGGGGGGGGCTCACTGAAGCTTTCTTT
TRBJ2-2 | - | TRBV10-3 | TRBD1 | CAIMGGQGVIGELFF | TGTGCCATCATGGGGGGACAGGGAGTTATCGGGGAGCTGTTTTTT
TRBJ2-1 | - | TRBV4-2 | - | CASSQTGEGNEQFF | TGTGCCAGCAGCCAGACGGGAGAGGGCAATGAGCAGTTCTTC
TRBJ2-3 | - | TRBV7-8 | - | CASSLQGLTDTQYF | TGTGCCAGCAGCTTACAGGGACTCACAGATACGCAGTATTTT
TRBJ1-2 | once | TRBV27 | TRBD1 | CASSSRTGLNYGYTF | TGTGCCAGCAGTTCAAGGACAGGGCTTAACTATGGCTACACCTTC